Following are 20 T cell receptor beta chains from one sample sequenced in a study of blood T cell repertoires in COVID-19. Profiled with immunoSEQ multiplex PCR; TCRdb holds only in-frame clones, not every one. The table records just over 300,000 clones, around nine tenths of them present only once. Sequencing was done on a sample of peripheral blood. The receptors were sampled from a woman aged 30 to 39 with COVID-19, enrolled during active disease.

The chain has TRBV2 and TRBJ2-7, with TRBD2 identical over 7 bases. This CDR3 comprises 13 residues. Germline CDR1 SNHLY, CDR2 FYNNEI. The trim removed 8 bases at V and 0 bases at J, leaving 4 bases unmatched. The CDR3 protein is CASGLADSYEQYF. CDR3 sequence (DNA): TGTGCCAGCGGGCTAGCGGACTCCTACGAGCAGTACTTC. Full variable domain (outside the CDR3, taken from reference TRBV2 and TRBJ2-7): EPEVTQTPSHQVTQMGQEVILRCVPISNHLYFYWYRQILGQKVEFLVSFYNNEISEKSEIFDDQFSVERPDGSNFTLKIRSTKLEDSAMYFCASGLADSYEQYFGPGTRLTVT.

The chain employs TRBV7-9 and TRBJ1-5, with D unclear. CDR3 length: 14 amino acids. Germline V gene data show CDR1 as SEHNR and CDR2 as FQNEAQ (reference sequence). Deletions cut 0 bases from V and 2 bases from J, with 5 bases between. The CDR3 coding sequence is TGTGCCAGCAGCTTAGCAATAGGCAATCAGCCCCAGCATTTT. Translation gives CASSLAIGNQPQHF.

J is TRBJ2-1 and V is TRBV6-6, with D tentatively TRBD1 (6 bases). The CDR3 is 14 amino acids. From germline, CDR1 is MNHNY and CDR2 SVGAGI (reference sequence). V lost 6 bases and J lost 4, with 13 bases in between. DNA for the CDR3: TGTGCCAGCAGCCCCGACAGGACTTACAATGAGCAGTTCTTC. It is translated as CASSPDRTYNEQFF.

The chain employs TRBV5-8 and TRBJ2-7; tentative D call: TRBD2 (6 bases). Germline CDR1 is SGHTS and CDR2 is YDEGEE. With 5 bases removed from V and 7 bases from J, the gap between germline ends came to 13 bases. The CDR3 spans 12 residues. The CDR3 loop reads CASRGLPLEQYF. Written as DNA, the CDR3 is TGTGCCAGCAGAGGACTACCTCTGGAGCAGTACTTC.

The V call is TRBV10-3, the J call TRBJ1-2; D gene unclear. Germline V gives CDR1 ENHRY, CDR2 SYGVKD. Deletions cut 3 bases from V and 5 bases from J, with 4 bases between. This CDR3 contains 11 residues. The CDR3 is CAISESYGYTF. CDR3 sequence (DNA): TGTGCCATCAGTGAATCATATGGCTACACCTTC.

The chain recombines TRBV5-1 with TRBJ2-5, with 10 bases lining up with TRBD1. Germline V lookup: CDR1 SGHRS, CDR2 YFSETQ. The junction had 8 bases not matched to a gene; V was cut back by 1 base and J by 2 bases. The CDR3 contains 17 residues. CDR3 amino acids: CASSLPLDRGPQETQYF. In DNA form, the CDR3 reads TGCGCCAGCAGCTTGCCCCTCGACAGGGGGCCTCAAGAGACCCAGTACTTC. Looking up the rest from reference TRBV5-1 and TRBJ2-5 gives the full variable domain: KAGVTQTPRYLIKTRGQQVTLSCSPISGHRSVSWYQQTPGQGLQFLFEYFSETQRNKGNFPGRFSGRQFSNSRSEMNVSTLELGDSALYLCASSLPLDRGPQETQYFGPGTRLLVL.

The genes are TRBV11-1 and TRBJ1-6; D may be TRBD1 (5 bases). Germline CDR1 is SGHAT and CDR2 is FQDESV (reference sequence). The CDR3 spans 16 residues. Trimming removed 5 bases from V and 14 bases from J, with 25 bases in between. Written as DNA, the CDR3 is TGTGCCAGCAGCCACAGTATGCAGTCAGGGTTATCGGCCCTCCACTTT. Translation: CASSHSMQSGLSALHF. The whole variable domain, filled in from reference TRBV11-1 and TRBJ1-6, reads EAEVAQSPRYKITEKSQAVAFWCDPISGHATLYWYRQILGQGPELLVQFQDESVVDDSQLPKDRFSAERLKGVDSTLKIQPAELGDSAMYLCASSHSMQSGLSALHFGNGTRLTVT.

The CDR3 coding sequence is TGTGCCAGCAGCTTGCCGGGACAGGGAATTACCGGGGAGCTGTTTTTT. Protein product: CASSLPGQGITGELFF. The chain recombines TRBV5-4 with TRBJ2-2, with 9 bases fitting TRBD1. Per the germline V gene, CDR1 is SGHNT and CDR2 is YYREEE (reference sequence). V was clipped by 1 base and J by 5 bases; unmatched bases: 6. This CDR3 has 16 amino acids.

The CDR3 DNA reads TGTGCCAGCAGTACGGGGACTTCCTACGAGCAGTACTTC. Translation: CASSTGTSYEQYF. The chain employs TRBV2 and TRBJ2-7, with a tentative D call TRBD2 (6 bases). The V end lost 5 bases, the J end lost 1 base, and 9 bases lay between the germline ends. CDR1 is SNHLY and CDR2 is FYNNEI in the germline V gene. This CDR3 has 13 amino acids.

The rearrangement joins TRBV19 to TRBJ2-3; the match to TRBD2 covers 8 bases. Germline V gene sequence: CDR1 LNHDA, CDR2 SQIVND (reference sequence). CDR3 length: 14 residues. The V and J ends lost 10 bases and 2 bases, in that order; junction bases with no gene match: 8. The CDR3 bases are TGTGCCACCGCCCTAGCGGGCACCACAGATACGCAGTATTTT. Translating gives CATALAGTTDTQYF.

DNA of the CDR3: TGTGCCAGCAGCTTGGACGCAGGGTCGGAGACCCAGTACTTC. This sequence encodes CASSLDAGSETQYF. The V gene is TRBV5-6, the J gene TRBJ2-5, with a tentative D call TRBD1 (5 bases). This CDR3 is 14 amino acids long. The V end lost 0 bases, the J end lost 5 bases, and 11 bases lay between the germline ends. Germline V gives CDR1 SGHDT, CDR2 YYEEEE.

CDR3 residues: CASSSRRDRQETQYF. CDR3 DNA sequence: TGTGCCAGCAGCTCCCGCCGGGACAGACAAGAGACCCAGTACTTC. The chain combines TRBV5-5 with TRBJ2-5, with 7 bases that match TRBD1. The germline gives CDR1 SGHKS, CDR2 YYEKEE (reference sequence). With V trimmed by 3 bases and J by 2 bases, 7 bases remained unmatched. The CDR3 extends over 15 amino acids.

This clone was recorded only once. The chain uses TRBV9 and TRBJ2-1; TRBD2 aligns across 14 bases. CDR1 is SGDLS, CDR2 YYNGEE, per germline. The V segment lost 3 bases and the J segment 7 bases; nucleotides outside the gene matches: 3. The CDR3 extends over 15 amino acids. In nucleotides, the CDR3 is TGTGCCAGCAGCGAGACTAGCGGGGGGGCGAATGAGCAGTTCTTC. It is translated as CASSETSGGANEQFF.

CDR3 DNA: TGTGCCAGCAGCCTCTTAGCGGGGGCGAACTACGAGCAGTACTTC. Translation gives CASSLLAGANYEQYF. V gene TRBV27 combines with J gene TRBJ2-7; 9 bases align to TRBD2. The V gene's germline CDR1 is MNHEY and CDR2 SMNVEV (reference sequence). Trimming at V came to 6 bases and at J to 3 bases, leaving 9 bases not matched to a gene. This CDR3 has 15 residues.

Only a few counts were recorded for this clone. The chain employs TRBV6-5 and TRBJ1-5, with 8 bases fitting TRBD1. Germline loops: CDR1 MNHEY, CDR2 SVGAGI. Trimming took 6 bases from V and 4 from J; bases not matched to a gene: 8. CDR3 size: 15 residues. The CDR3 is CASSTTGGGNQPQHF. The CDR3 nucleotides are TGTGCCAGCAGCACTACAGGGGGGGGGAATCAGCCCCAGCATTTT.

This clone has just one count. The rearrangement links TRBV4-2 to TRBJ1-6; no clear D. Germline lookup yields CDR1 LGHNA and CDR2 YNFKEQ. The V gene lost 0 bases and the J gene lost 9 bases, with 9 bases spanning the gap. The CDR3 runs to 14 residues. CDR3 bases: TGTGCCAGCAGCCAAGAAGGACTGGGTTCACCCCTCCACTTT. This gives the protein CASSQEGLGSPLHF.

V gene TRBV7-2 combines with J gene TRBJ2-3; D unresolved. V lost 5 bases and J 2 bases, leaving 5 bases between the germline ends. Germline-derived CDR1 and CDR2 are SGHTA and FQGNSA. There are 12 residues in the CDR3. The CDR3 reads CASSQYTDTQYF. CDR3 coding DNA: TGTGCCAGCAGCCAGTACACAGATACGCAGTATTTT.

This clone was observed once. The chain links TRBV11-3 to TRBJ2-7; a weak D match, TRBD1 (6 bases). Germline V gene data show CDR1 as SGHNT and CDR2 as YENEEA. This CDR3 comprises 12 residues. V lost 5 bases and J lost 4, with 9 bases in between. CDR3: CASSQGRYEQYF. As DNA, the CDR3 is TGTGCCAGCAGCCAGGGGAGATACGAGCAGTACTTC.

This chain links TRBV5-6 with TRBJ2-3; TRBD2 matches 9 bases. Germline CDR1 is SGHDT and CDR2 is YYEEEE. The CDR3 length is 18 residues. The J segment lost 3 bases and the V segment lost 4 bases, leaving 15 bases of the junction unmatched. The CDR3 nucleotides are TGTGCCAGCAGCGGCGCGGGCGGGGGGGCCTTTGAAACAGATACGCAGTATTTT. Translation gives CASSGAGGGAFETDTQYF. The variable domain in full, with the rest retrieved from reference TRBV5-6 and TRBJ2-3, is DAGVTQSPTHLIKTRGQQVTLRCSPKSGHDTVSWYQQALGQGPQFIFQYYEEEERQRGNFPDRFSGHQFPNYSSELNVNALLLGDSALYLCASSGAGGGAFETDTQYFGPGTRLTVL.

The J gene is TRBJ2-7, the V gene TRBV18; the match to TRBD1 covers 10 bases. Germline V gene data show CDR1 as KGHSH and CDR2 as LQKENI. V dropped 6 bases and J dropped 2; count of bases not matched to a gene: 4. The CDR3 has 14 residues. In nucleotides, the CDR3 is TGTGCCAGCTCGACGGGACAGGGGACCTACGAGCAGTACTTC. The encoded protein is CASSTGQGTYEQYF.